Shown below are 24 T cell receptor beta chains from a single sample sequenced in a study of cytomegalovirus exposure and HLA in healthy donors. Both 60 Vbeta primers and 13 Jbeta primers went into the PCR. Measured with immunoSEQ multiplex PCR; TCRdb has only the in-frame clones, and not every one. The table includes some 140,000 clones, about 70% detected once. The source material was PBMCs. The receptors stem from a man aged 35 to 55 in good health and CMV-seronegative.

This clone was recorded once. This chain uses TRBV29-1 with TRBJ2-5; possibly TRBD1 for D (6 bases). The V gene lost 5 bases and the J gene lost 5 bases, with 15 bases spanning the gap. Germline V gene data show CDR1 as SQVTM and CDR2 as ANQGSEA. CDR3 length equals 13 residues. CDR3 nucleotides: TGCAGCGTTTACAGGACAGCAGGGGAGACCCAGTACTTC. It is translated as CSVYRTAGETQYF.

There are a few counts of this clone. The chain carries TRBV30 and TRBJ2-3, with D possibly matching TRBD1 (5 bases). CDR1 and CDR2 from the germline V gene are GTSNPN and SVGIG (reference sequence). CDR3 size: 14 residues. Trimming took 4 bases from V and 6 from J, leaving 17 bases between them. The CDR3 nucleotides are TGTGCCTGGAACTGGGGCAGTAGAGAGGATACGCAGTATTTT. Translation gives CAWNWGSREDTQYF.

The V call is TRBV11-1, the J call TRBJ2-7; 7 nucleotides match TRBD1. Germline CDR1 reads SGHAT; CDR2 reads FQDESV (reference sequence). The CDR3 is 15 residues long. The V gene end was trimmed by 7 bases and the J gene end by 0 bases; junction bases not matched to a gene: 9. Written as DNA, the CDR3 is TGTGCCAGCAACGAAGGGGGCCCGAGCTCCTACGAGCAGTACTTC. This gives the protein CASNEGGPSSYEQYF.

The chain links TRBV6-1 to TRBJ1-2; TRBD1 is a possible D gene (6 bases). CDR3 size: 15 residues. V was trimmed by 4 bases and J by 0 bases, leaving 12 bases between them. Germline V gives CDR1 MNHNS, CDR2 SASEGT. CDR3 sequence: CASSGQALTNYGYTF. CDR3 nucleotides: TGTGCCAGCAGTGGACAGGCTTTAACTAACTATGGCTACACCTTC.

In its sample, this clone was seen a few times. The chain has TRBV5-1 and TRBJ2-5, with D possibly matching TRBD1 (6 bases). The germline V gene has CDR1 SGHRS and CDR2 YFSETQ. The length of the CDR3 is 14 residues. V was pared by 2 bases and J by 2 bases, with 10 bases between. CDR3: CASSLGQRQETQYF. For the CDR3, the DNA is TGCGCCAGCAGCTTAGGACAGAGACAAGAGACCCAGTACTTC.

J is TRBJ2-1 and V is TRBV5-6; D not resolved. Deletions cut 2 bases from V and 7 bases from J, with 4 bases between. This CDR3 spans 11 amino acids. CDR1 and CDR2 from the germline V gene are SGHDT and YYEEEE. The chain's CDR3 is CASSFRNEQFF. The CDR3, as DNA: TGTGCCAGCAGCTTCAGGAATGAGCAGTTCTTC. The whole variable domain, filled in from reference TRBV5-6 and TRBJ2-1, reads DAGVTQSPTHLIKTRGQQVTLRCSPKSGHDTVSWYQQALGQGPQFIFQYYEEEERQRGNFPDRFSGHQFPNYSSELNVNALLLGDSALYLCASSFRNEQFFGPGTRLTVL.

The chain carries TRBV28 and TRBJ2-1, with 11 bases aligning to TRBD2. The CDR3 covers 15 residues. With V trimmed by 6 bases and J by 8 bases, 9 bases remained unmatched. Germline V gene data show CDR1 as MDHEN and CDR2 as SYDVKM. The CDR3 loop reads CASSPTSGSWDEQFF. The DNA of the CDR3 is TGTGCCAGCAGCCCTACTAGCGGGAGTTGGGATGAGCAGTTCTTC.

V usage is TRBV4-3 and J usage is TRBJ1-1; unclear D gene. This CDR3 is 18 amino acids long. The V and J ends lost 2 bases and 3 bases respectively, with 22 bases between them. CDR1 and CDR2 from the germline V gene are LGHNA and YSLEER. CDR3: CASSQQTLLTASHTEAFF. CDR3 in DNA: TGCGCCAGCAGCCAACAAACACTGCTAACAGCATCACACACTGAAGCTTTCTTT.

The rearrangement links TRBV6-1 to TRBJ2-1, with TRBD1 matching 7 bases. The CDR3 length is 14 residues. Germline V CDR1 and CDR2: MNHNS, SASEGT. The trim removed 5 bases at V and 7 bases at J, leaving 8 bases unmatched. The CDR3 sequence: CASSPRDRGNEQFF. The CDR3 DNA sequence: TGTGCCAGCAGTCCCCGGGACAGAGGGAATGAGCAGTTCTTC.

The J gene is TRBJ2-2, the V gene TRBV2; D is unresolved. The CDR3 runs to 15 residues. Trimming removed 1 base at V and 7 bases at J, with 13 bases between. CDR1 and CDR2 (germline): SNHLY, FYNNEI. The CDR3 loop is CASSEDSPQYGELFF. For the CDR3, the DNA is TGTGCCAGCAGTGAAGATAGCCCCCAATACGGGGAGCTGTTTTTT.

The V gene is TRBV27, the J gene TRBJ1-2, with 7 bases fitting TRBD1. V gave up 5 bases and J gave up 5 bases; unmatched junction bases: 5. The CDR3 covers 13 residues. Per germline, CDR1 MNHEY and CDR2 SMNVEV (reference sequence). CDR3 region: CASSPGGSYGYTF. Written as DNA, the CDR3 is TGTGCCAGCAGTCCAGGGGGATCTTATGGCTACACCTTC.

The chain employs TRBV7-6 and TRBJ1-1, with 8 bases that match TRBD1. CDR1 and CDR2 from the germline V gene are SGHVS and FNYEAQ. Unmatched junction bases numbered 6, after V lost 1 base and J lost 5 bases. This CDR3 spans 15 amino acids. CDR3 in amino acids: CASSLGGQGATEAFF. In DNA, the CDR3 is TGTGCCAGCAGCTTAGGTGGACAGGGCGCTACTGAAGCTTTCTTT. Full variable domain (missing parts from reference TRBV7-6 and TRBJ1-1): GAGVSQSPRYKVTKRGQDVALRCDPISGHVSLYWYRQALGQGPEFLTYFNYEAQQDKSGLPNDRFSAERPEGSISTLTIQRTEQRDSAMYRCASSLGGQGATEAFFGQGTRLTVV.

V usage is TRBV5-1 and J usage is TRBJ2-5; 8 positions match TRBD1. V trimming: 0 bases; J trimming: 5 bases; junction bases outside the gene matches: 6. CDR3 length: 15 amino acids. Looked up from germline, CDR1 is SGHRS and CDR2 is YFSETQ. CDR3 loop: CASSLVQGGRETQYF. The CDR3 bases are TGCGCCAGCAGCTTGGTACAGGGGGGAAGGGAGACCCAGTACTTC.

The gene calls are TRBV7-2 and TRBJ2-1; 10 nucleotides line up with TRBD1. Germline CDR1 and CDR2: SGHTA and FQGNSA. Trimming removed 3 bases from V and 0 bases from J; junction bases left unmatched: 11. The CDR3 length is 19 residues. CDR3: CASSFYGQGDLSSYNEQFF. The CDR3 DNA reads TGTGCCAGCAGCTTCTACGGACAGGGGGACTTGAGCTCCTACAATGAGCAGTTCTTC.

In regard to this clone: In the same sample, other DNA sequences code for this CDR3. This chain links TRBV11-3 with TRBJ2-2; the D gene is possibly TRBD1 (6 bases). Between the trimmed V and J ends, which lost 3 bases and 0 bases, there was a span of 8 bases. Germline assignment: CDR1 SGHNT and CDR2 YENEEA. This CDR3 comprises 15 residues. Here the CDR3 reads CASSLQGTNTGELFF. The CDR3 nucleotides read TGTGCCAGCAGCTTGCAGGGGACGAACACCGGGGAGCTGTTTTTT.

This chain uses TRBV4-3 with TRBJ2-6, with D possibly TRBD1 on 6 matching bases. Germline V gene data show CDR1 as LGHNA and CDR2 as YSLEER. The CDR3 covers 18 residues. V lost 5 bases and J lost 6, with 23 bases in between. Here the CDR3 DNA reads TGCGCCAGCAGCGTAGCGCTATCTCGAACAGGGACGGCCAACGTCCTGACTTTC. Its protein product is CASSVALSRTGTANVLTF.

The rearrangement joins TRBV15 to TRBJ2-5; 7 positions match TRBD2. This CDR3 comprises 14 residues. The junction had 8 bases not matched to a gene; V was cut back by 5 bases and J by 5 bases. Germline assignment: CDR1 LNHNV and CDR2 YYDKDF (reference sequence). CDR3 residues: CATSADWGGETQYF. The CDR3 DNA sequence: TGTGCCACCAGCGCGGATTGGGGGGGGGAGACCCAGTACTTC.

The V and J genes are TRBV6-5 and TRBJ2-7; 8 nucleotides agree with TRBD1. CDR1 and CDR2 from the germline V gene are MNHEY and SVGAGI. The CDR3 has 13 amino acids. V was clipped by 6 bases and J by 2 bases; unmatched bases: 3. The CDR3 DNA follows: TGTGCCAGCAGAGACAGGGGAACCTACGAGCAGTACTTC. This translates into CASRDRGTYEQYF.

The CDR3 reads CASSLESRAGELFF. CDR3 coding DNA: TGCGCCAGCAGCTTGGAATCTCGAGCCGGGGAGCTGTTTTTT. The chain couples TRBV5-1 to TRBJ2-2, with unresolved D. Germline CDR1 and CDR2: SGHRS and YFSETQ. The ends were cut back, 0 bases at V and 6 bases at J, with 9 bases in the middle. The CDR3 is 14 residues long.

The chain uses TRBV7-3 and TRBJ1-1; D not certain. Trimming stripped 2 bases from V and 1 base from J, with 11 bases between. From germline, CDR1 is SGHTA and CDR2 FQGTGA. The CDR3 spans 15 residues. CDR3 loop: CASSLDGLANTEAFF. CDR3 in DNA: TGTGCCAGCAGCTTAGACGGACTGGCGAACACTGAAGCTTTCTTT.

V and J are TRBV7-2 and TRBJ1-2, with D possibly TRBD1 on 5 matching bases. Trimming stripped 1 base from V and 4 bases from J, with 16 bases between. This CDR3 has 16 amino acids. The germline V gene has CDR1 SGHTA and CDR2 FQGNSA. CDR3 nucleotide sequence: TGTGCCAGCAGCTTAGTCAGGGCAGGAGGGAGCTATGGCTACACCTTC. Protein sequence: CASSLVRAGGSYGYTF.

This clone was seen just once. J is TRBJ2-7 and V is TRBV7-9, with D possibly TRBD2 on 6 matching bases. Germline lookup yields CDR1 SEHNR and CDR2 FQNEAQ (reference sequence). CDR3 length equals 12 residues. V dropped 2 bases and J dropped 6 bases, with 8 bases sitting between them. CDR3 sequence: CASSLPGVEQYF. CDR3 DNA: TGTGCCAGCAGCTTACCGGGGGTCGAGCAGTACTTC.

CDR3: CASSLGTGTEAFF. The CDR3 DNA reads TGTGCCAGCAGCCTAGGGACAGGCACTGAAGCTTTCTTT. The rearrangement joins TRBV7-3 to TRBJ1-1, with 8 bases that match TRBD1. From germline, CDR1 is SGHTA and CDR2 FQGTGA. V dropped 5 bases and J dropped 4; count of bases not matched to a gene: 3. CDR3 size: 13 residues.

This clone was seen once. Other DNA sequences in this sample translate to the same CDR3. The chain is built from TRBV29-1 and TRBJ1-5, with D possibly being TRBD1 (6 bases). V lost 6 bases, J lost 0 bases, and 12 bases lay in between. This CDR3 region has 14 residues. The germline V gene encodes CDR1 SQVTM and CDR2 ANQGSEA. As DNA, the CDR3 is TGCAGCGTCGCCACAGGGAATAGCAATCAGCCCCAGCATTTT. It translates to CSVATGNSNQPQHF.